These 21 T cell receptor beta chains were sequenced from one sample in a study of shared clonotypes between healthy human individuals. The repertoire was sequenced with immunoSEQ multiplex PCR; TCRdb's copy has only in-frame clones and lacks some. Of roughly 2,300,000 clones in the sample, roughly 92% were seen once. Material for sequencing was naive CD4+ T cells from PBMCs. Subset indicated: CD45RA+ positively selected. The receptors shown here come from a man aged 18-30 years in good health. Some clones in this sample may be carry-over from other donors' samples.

The CDR3 region is CASSWGERTGELFF. The CDR3 region has the DNA TGTGCCAGCAGCTGGGGAGAGCGCACCGGGGAGCTGTTTTTT. The genes are TRBV7-2 and TRBJ2-2; TRBD2 might be the D (5 bases). The V end lost 4 bases, the J end lost 4 bases, and 10 bases lay between the germline ends. Germline loops: CDR1 SGHTA, CDR2 FQGNSA. The CDR3 extends over 14 amino acids. Together with reference TRBV7-2 and TRBJ2-2, the CDR3 gives the full variable domain: GAGVSQSPSNKVTEKGKDVELRCDPISGHTALYWYRQSLGQGLEFLIYFQGNSAPDKSGLPSDRFSAERTGGSVSTLTIQRTQQEDSAVYLCASSWGERTGELFFGEGSRLTVL.

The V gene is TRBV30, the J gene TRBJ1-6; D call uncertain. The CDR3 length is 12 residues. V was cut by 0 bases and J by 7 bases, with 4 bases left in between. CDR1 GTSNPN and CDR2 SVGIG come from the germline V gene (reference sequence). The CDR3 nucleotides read TGTGCCTGGAGTGTAATGAATTCACCCCTCCACTTT. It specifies CAWSVMNSPLHF.

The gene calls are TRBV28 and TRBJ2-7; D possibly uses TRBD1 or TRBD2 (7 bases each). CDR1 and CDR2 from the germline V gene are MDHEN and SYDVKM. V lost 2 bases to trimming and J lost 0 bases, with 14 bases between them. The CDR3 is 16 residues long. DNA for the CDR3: TGTGCCAGCAGTTTAAAGGGAGGGGGCGGCTCCTACGAGCAGTACTTC. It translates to CASSLKGGGGSYEQYF.

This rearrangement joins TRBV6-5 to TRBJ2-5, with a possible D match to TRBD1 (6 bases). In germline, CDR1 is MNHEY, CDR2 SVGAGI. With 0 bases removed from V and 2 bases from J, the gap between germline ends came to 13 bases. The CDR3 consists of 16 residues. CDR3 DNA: TGTGCCAGCAGTTACTCTACAGGACAGTTACAAGAGACCCAGTACTTC. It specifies CASSYSTGQLQETQYF.

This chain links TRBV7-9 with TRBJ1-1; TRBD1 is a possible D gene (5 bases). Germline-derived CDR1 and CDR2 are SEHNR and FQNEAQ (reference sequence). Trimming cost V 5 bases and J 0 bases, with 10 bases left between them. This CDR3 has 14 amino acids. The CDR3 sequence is CASSRQTVNTEAFF. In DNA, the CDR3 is TGTGCCAGCAGCCGCCAGACAGTGAACACTGAAGCTTTCTTT.

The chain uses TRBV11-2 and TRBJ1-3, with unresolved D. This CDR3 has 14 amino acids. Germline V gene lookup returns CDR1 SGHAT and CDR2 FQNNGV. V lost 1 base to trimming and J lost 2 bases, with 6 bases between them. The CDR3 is CASSLVQAGNTIYF. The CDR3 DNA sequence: TGTGCCAGCAGCTTAGTGCAGGCTGGAAACACCATATATTTT. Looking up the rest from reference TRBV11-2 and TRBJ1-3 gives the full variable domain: EAGVAQSPRYKIIEKRQSVAFWCNPISGHATLYWYQQILGQGPKLLIQFQNNGVVDDSQLPKDRFSAERLKGVDSTLKIQPAKLEDSAVYLCASSLVQAGNTIYFGEGSWLTVV.

DNA of the CDR3: TGTGCCAGCAGTTTATTAGGGGGCGGGCGGAATGAGCAGTTCTTC. This codes for CASSLLGGGRNEQFF. This sequence joins TRBV27 and TRBJ2-1; 7 bases are a match to TRBD1. CDR1 and CDR2 from the germline V gene are MNHEY and SMNVEV (reference sequence). This CDR3 has 15 residues. V shed 1 base, J shed 7 bases, and the junction held 7 bases outside the gene matches.

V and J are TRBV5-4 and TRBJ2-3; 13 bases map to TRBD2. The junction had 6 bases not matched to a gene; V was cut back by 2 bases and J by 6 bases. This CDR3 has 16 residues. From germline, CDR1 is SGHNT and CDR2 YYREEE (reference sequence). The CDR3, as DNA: TGTGCCAGCAGCTTAAGACTAGCGGGAGGTGTGGATACGCAGTATTTT. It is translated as CASSLRLAGGVDTQYF.

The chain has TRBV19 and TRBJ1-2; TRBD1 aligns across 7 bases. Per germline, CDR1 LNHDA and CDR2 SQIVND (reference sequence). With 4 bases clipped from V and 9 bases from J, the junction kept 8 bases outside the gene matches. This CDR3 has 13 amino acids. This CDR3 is CASSNLRQGSYTF. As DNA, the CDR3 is TGTGCCAGTAGTAACCTGAGACAGGGTAGCTACACCTTC.

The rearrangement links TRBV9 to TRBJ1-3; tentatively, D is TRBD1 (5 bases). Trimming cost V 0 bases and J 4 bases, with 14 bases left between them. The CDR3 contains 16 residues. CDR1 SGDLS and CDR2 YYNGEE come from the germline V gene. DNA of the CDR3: TGTGCCAGCAGCGTAGGACCCTCCCAGGGAGGAAACACCATATATTTT. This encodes CASSVGPSQGGNTIYF.

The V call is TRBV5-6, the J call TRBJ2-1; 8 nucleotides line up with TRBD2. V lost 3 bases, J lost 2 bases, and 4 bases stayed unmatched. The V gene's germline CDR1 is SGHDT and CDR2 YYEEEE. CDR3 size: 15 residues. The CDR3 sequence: CASSSRGGTYNEQFF. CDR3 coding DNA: TGTGCCAGCAGCTCCCGGGGGGGGACCTACAATGAGCAGTTCTTC.

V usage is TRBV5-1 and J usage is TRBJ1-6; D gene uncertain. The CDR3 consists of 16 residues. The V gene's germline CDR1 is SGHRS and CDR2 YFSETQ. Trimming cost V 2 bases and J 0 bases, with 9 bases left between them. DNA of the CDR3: TGCGCCAGCAGCTTAGACCTCAGCTCCTATAATTCACCCCTCCACTTT. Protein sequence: CASSLDLSSYNSPLHF.

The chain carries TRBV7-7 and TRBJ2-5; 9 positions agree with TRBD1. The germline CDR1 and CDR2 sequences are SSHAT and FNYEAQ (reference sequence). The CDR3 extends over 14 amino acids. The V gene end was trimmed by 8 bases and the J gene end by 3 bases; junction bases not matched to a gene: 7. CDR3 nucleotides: TGTGCCAGCGGTACAGGGGGCTCGAAAGAGACCCAGTACTTC. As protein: CASGTGGSKETQYF.

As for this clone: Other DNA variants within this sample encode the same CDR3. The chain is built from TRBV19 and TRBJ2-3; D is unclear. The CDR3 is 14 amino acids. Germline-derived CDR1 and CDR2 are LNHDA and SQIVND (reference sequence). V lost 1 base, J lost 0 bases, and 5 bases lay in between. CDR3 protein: CASSIGLSTDTQYF. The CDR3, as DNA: TGTGCCAGTAGTATAGGACTTAGCACAGATACGCAGTATTTT.

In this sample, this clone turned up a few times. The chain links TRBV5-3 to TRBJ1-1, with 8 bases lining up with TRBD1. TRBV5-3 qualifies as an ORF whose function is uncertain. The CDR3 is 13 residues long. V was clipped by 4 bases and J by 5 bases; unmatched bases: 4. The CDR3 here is CARSPGQGTEAFF. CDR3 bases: TGTGCCAGAAGCCCTGGACAGGGAACTGAAGCTTTCTTT.

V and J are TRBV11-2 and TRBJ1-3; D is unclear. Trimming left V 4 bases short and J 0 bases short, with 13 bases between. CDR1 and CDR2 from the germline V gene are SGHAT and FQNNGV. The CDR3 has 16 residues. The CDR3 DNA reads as TGTGCCAGCAGCTCAACGAGCGGTAGCTCTGGAAACACCATATATTTT. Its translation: CASSSTSGSSGNTIYF.

In DNA, the CDR3 is TGTGCCAGCAACCAACTAGCGGGTAAAGGCGAGCAGTACTTC. Translating it yields CASNQLAGKGEQYF. The chain recombines TRBV11-2 with TRBJ2-7, with 9 bases that match TRBD2. V lost 7 bases to trimming and J lost 6 bases; unmatched junction nucleotides: 10. The CDR3 runs to 14 residues. Looked up from germline, CDR1 is SGHAT and CDR2 is FQNNGV.

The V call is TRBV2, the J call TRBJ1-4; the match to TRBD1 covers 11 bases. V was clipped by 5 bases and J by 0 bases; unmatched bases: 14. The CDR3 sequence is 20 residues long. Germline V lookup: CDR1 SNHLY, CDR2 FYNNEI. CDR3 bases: TGTGCCAGCAGTTTATTGAACGCCGGGACAGGGGGGTCAACTAATGAAAAACTGTTTTTT. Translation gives CASSLLNAGTGGSTNEKLFF. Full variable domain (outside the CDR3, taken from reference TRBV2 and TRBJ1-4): EPEVTQTPSHQVTQMGQEVILRCVPISNHLYFYWYRQILGQKVEFLVSFYNNEISEKSEIFDDQFSVERPDGSNFTLKIRSTKLEDSAMYFCASSLLNAGTGGSTNEKLFFGSGTQLSVL.

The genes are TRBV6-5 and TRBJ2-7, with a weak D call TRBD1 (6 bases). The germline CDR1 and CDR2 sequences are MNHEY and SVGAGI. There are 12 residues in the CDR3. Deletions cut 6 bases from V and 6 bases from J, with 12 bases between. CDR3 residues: CASSRNRAEQYF. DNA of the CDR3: TGTGCCAGCAGCCGGAACAGGGCCGAGCAGTACTTC.

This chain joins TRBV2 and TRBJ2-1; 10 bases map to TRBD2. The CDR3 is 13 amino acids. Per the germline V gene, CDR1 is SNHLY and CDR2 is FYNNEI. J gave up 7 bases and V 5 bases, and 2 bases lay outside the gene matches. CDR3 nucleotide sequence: TGTGCCAGCAGTCTAGCGGGAGCGAATGAGCAGTTCTTC. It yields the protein CASSLAGANEQFF. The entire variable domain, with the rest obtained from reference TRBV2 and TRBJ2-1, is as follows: EPEVTQTPSHQVTQMGQEVILRCVPISNHLYFYWYRQILGQKVEFLVSFYNNEISEKSEIFDDQFSVERPDGSNFTLKIRSTKLEDSAMYFCASSLAGANEQFFGPGTRLTVL.

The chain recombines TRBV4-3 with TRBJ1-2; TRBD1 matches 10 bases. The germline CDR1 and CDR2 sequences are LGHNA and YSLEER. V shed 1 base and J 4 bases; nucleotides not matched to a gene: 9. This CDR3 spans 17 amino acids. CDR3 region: CASSQGVGTGAPYGYTF. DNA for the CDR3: TGCGCCAGCAGCCAAGGAGTTGGGACAGGGGCACCCTATGGCTACACCTTC.